Listed below are T cell receptor beta chains from one sample, sequenced in a study of vaccination effects on CD4 cells after COVID-19. The data were produced by immunoSEQ multiplex PCR, yet TCRdb's version contains in-frame clones alone and is incomplete. The sample comprises about 20,000 clones, nearly 75% of which are singletons, and approximately 38% rests with the top ten. Antigen specificity for these receptors is unknown. This specimen was CD4+ T cells from PBMCs cultured with a peptide pool, taken before COVID-19 vaccination. The origin of the receptors is a human donor who had a prior SARS-CoV-2 infection. Both conserved end residues are part of each CDR3. A D gene is named only where the DNA matches it firmly. Size tells how often a clone was seen (once, few, many) or the class of an expanded clone, and some rows leave it out.

D gene: TRBD1; V gene: TRBV5-4; clone size: NA; J gene: TRBJ1-1; CDR3 length: 15; CDR3 protein: CASSTPTGEGTEAFF; CDR3 DNA: TGTGCCAGCAGCACTCCGACAGGGGAGGGCACTGAAGCTTTCTTT
D gene: TRBD2; V gene: TRBV4-3; clone size: few; J gene: TRBJ2-1; CDR3 length: 15; CDR3 protein: CASSQDGLAGDEQFF; CDR3 DNA: TGCGCCAGCAGCCAAGACGGACTAGCGGGAGATGAGCAGTTCTTC
D gene: NA; V gene: TRBV18; clone size: NA; J gene: TRBJ2-7; CDR3 length: 14; CDR3 protein: CASSAWTSRYEQYF; CDR3 DNA: TGTGCCAGCTCGGCGTGGACTTCCCGCTACGAGCAGTACTTC
D gene: NA; V gene: TRBV5-5; clone size: NA; J gene: TRBJ1-2; CDR3 length: 16; CDR3 protein: CASSLPKLNTNYGYTF; CDR3 DNA: TGTGCCAGCAGCTTGCCCAAACTTAACACTAACTATGGCTACACCTTC
D gene: NA; V gene: TRBV28; clone size: NA; J gene: TRBJ2-7; CDR3 length: 12; CDR3 protein: CASRTSSYEQYF; CDR3 DNA: TGTGCCAGCAGGACTAGCTCCTACGAGCAGTACTTC
D gene: NA; V gene: TRBV11-2; clone size: NA; J gene: TRBJ1-1; CDR3 length: 14; CDR3 protein: CASSLDGSYTEAFF; CDR3 DNA: TGTGCCAGCAGCTTAGATGGCAGTTACACTGAAGCTTTCTTT
D gene: TRBD2; V gene: TRBV5-1; clone size: NA; J gene: TRBJ2-2; CDR3 length: 15; CDR3 protein: CASSISGGAPGELFF; CDR3 DNA: TGCGCCAGCAGCATAAGCGGGGGGGCCCCCGGGGAGCTGTTTTTT
D gene: TRBD1; V gene: TRBV18; clone size: few; J gene: TRBJ2-1; CDR3 length: 15; CDR3 protein: CASSPDRGSDNEQFF; CDR3 DNA: TGTGCCAGCTCACCGGACAGGGGGTCGGACAATGAGCAGTTCTTC
D gene: NA; V gene: TRBV5-5; clone size: few; J gene: TRBJ1-2; CDR3 length: 15; CDR3 protein: CASSLASGSAYSYTF; CDR3 DNA: TGTGCCAGCAGCTTGGCCAGCGGTTCAGCATACAGCTACACCTTC
D gene: TRBD1; V gene: TRBV13; clone size: NA; J gene: TRBJ1-2; CDR3 length: 15; CDR3 protein: CASSLGLWDSYGYTF; CDR3 DNA: TGTGCCAGCAGCTTAGGCCTCTGGGACAGCTATGGCTACACCTTC
D gene: TRBD2; V gene: TRBV15; clone size: NA; J gene: TRBJ2-2; CDR3 length: 19; CDR3 protein: CATSPKPFLAGVGTGELFF; CDR3 DNA: TGTGCCACCAGTCCGAAACCCTTTCTAGCGGGAGTGGGGACCGGGGAGCTGTTTTTT
D gene: NA; V gene: TRBV7-3; clone size: NA; J gene: TRBJ1-1; CDR3 length: 13; CDR3 protein: CASSLQGYTEAFF; CDR3 DNA: TGTGCCAGCAGCTTGCAGGGATACACTGAAGCTTTCTTT
D gene: TRBD1; V gene: TRBV7-9; clone size: few; J gene: TRBJ1-1; CDR3 length: 15; CDR3 protein: CASSPRTGRDTEAFF; CDR3 DNA: TGTGCCAGCAGCCCGAGGACAGGGCGTGACACTGAAGCTTTCTTT
D gene: TRBD2; V gene: TRBV5-1; clone size: NA; J gene: TRBJ2-5; CDR3 length: 16; CDR3 protein: CASSLVKIAGQETQYF; CDR3 DNA: TGCGCCAGCAGCTTGGTGAAAATAGCGGGTCAAGAGACCCAGTACTTC
D gene: NA; V gene: TRBV7-9; clone size: NA; J gene: TRBJ1-2; CDR3 length: 16; CDR3 protein: CASSPAGRQANYGYTF; CDR3 DNA: TGTGCCAGCAGCCCGGCGGGGCGGCAGGCTAACTATGGCTACACCTTC
D gene: NA; V gene: TRBV2; clone size: NA; J gene: TRBJ1-5; CDR3 length: 13; CDR3 protein: CASSDSGVQPQHF; CDR3 DNA: TGTGCCAGCAGTGACTCAGGGGTTCAGCCCCAGCATTTT
D gene: NA; V gene: TRBV2; clone size: NA; J gene: TRBJ1-5; CDR3 length: 14; CDR3 protein: CASTPGRGNQPQHF; CDR3 DNA: TGTGCCAGCACTCCCGGACGAGGCAATCAGCCCCAGCATTTT
D gene: NA; V gene: TRBV3-1/TRBV3-2; clone size: NA; J gene: TRBJ2-5; CDR3 length: 11; CDR3 protein: CASSQTETQYF; CDR3 DNA: TGTGCCAGCAGCCAGACTGAGACCCAGTACTTC
D gene: TRBD1; V gene: TRBV2; clone size: NA; J gene: TRBJ2-7; CDR3 length: 17; CDR3 protein: CASSEVKASRGRVEQYF; CDR3 DNA: TGTGCCAGCAGTGAAGTCAAGGCGAGTAGGGGGCGGGTCGAGCAGTACTTC
D gene: TRBD2; V gene: TRBV7-9; clone size: NA; J gene: TRBJ2-1; CDR3 length: 17; CDR3 protein: CASSSTRTSGSYNEQFF; CDR3 DNA: TGTGCCAGCAGCTCGACTCGGACTAGCGGCTCCTACAATGAGCAGTTCTTC
D gene: TRBD1; V gene: TRBV28; clone size: NA; J gene: TRBJ2-1; CDR3 length: 14; CDR3 protein: CASSRDRGHNEQFF; CDR3 DNA: TGTGCCAGCAGTCGGGACAGGGGACACAATGAGCAGTTCTTC
D gene: NA; V gene: TRBV5-1; clone size: once; J gene: TRBJ1-2; CDR3 length: 15; CDR3 protein: CASSLGSPSPYGYTF; CDR3 DNA: TGCGCCAGCAGCTTGGGGTCCCCGTCCCCCTATGGCTACACCTTC
D gene: TRBD1; V gene: TRBV4-1; clone size: once; J gene: TRBJ1-1; CDR3 length: 15; CDR3 protein: CASSRDRQGTTEAFF; CDR3 DNA: TGCGCCAGCAGCAGAGACCGACAGGGAACCACTGAAGCTTTCTTT
D gene: TRBD1; V gene: TRBV7-2; clone size: NA; J gene: TRBJ2-1; CDR3 length: 16; CDR3 protein: CASSPGRTGGLNEQFF; CDR3 DNA: TGTGCCAGCAGCCCCGGTCGGACAGGGGGCTTGAATGAGCAGTTCTTC
D gene: NA; V gene: TRBV5-1; clone size: few; J gene: TRBJ2-7; CDR3 length: 14; CDR3 protein: CASSLEASSYEQYF; CDR3 DNA: TGCGCCAGCAGCTTGGAGGCCAGCTCCTACGAGCAGTACTTC
D gene: NA; V gene: TRBV5-5; clone size: few; J gene: TRBJ2-7; CDR3 length: 11; CDR3 protein: CASSLLVEQYF; CDR3 DNA: TGTGCCAGCAGCTTGTTGGTCGAGCAGTACTTC
D gene: TRBD2; V gene: TRBV16; clone size: NA; J gene: TRBJ2-1; CDR3 length: 17; CDR3 protein: CASSPHPGLAGVNEQFF; CDR3 DNA: TGTGCCAGCAGCCCCCATCCGGGACTAGCGGGGGTTAACGAGCAGTTCTTC
D gene: NA; V gene: TRBV18; clone size: NA; J gene: TRBJ2-1; CDR3 length: 16; CDR3 protein: CASSPTTLLNYNEQFF; CDR3 DNA: TGTGCCAGCTCACCCACCACTCTACTCAACTACAATGAGCAGTTCTTC
D gene: NA; V gene: TRBV5-1; clone size: NA; J gene: TRBJ2-2; CDR3 length: 14; CDR3 protein: CASSLAGRTGELFF; CDR3 DNA: TGCGCCAGCAGCCTGGCGGGTAGGACCGGGGAGCTGTTTTTT
D gene: NA; V gene: TRBV7-2; clone size: NA; J gene: TRBJ1-6; CDR3 length: 14; CDR3 protein: CASSLSGRNSPLHF; CDR3 DNA: TGTGCCAGCAGCTTGTCAGGGAGGAATTCACCCCTCCACTTT
D gene: TRBD1; V gene: TRBV4-2; clone size: NA; J gene: TRBJ2-3; CDR3 length: 14; CDR3 protein: CASSLDRSTDTQYF; CDR3 DNA: TGTGCCAGCAGCCTGGACAGGAGCACAGATACGCAGTATTTT
D gene: NA; V gene: TRBV7-2; clone size: NA; J gene: TRBJ2-3; CDR3 length: 13; CDR3 protein: CASRYTGTDTQYF; CDR3 DNA: TGTGCCAGCAGATACACAGGGACAGATACGCAGTATTTT
D gene: NA; V gene: TRBV5-4; clone size: NA; J gene: TRBJ2-1; CDR3 length: 18; CDR3 protein: CASSWGLSGYSSYNEQFF; CDR3 DNA: TGTGCCAGCAGCTGGGGCTTAAGTGGGTACAGCTCCTACAATGAGCAGTTCTTC
D gene: TRBD2; V gene: TRBV5-4; clone size: NA; J gene: TRBJ2-1; CDR3 length: 18; CDR3 protein: CASSLVTSGSFSYNEQFF; CDR3 DNA: TGTGCCAGCAGCTTGGTTACTAGCGGGAGTTTCTCCTACAATGAGCAGTTCTTC
D gene: TRBD2; V gene: TRBV7-9; clone size: NA; J gene: TRBJ2-5; CDR3 length: 17; CDR3 protein: CASSRGLAGGHQETQYF; CDR3 DNA: TGTGCCAGCAGCCGCGGACTAGCGGGGGGCCACCAAGAGACCCAGTACTTC
D gene: NA; V gene: TRBV7-9; clone size: NA; J gene: TRBJ2-6; CDR3 length: 17; CDR3 protein: CASSLDQGRSGANVLTF; CDR3 DNA: TGTGCCAGCAGCTTAGATCAGGGACGCTCTGGGGCCAACGTCCTGACTTTC
D gene: TRBD2; V gene: TRBV10-3; clone size: NA; J gene: TRBJ2-3; CDR3 length: 14; CDR3 protein: CAIRASGGRDTQYF; CDR3 DNA: TGTGCCATCAGGGCCAGCGGGGGACGGGATACGCAGTATTTT
D gene: NA; V gene: TRBV5-1; clone size: NA; J gene: TRBJ2-5; CDR3 length: 16; CDR3 protein: CASSLASSSGQETQYF; CDR3 DNA: TGCGCCAGCAGCTTGGCTTCGTCATCGGGGCAAGAGACCCAGTACTTC
D gene: NA; V gene: TRBV7-7; clone size: NA; J gene: TRBJ2-7; CDR3 length: 13; CDR3 protein: CASSWAAFYEQYF; CDR3 DNA: TGTGCTAGCAGCTGGGCGGCATTTTACGAGCAGTACTTC
D gene: NA; V gene: TRBV18; clone size: NA; J gene: TRBJ2-5; CDR3 length: 12; CDR3 protein: CASSPPQETQYF; CDR3 DNA: TGTGCCAGCTCACCACCCCAAGAGACCCAGTACTTC
D gene: NA; V gene: TRBV2; clone size: NA; J gene: TRBJ2-3; CDR3 length: 16; CDR3 protein: CASSELVRGSTDTQYF; CDR3 DNA: TGTGCCAGCAGTGAACTTGTACGGGGCAGCACAGATACGCAGTATTTT
D gene: TRBD2; V gene: TRBV2; clone size: NA; J gene: TRBJ2-6; CDR3 length: 19; CDR3 protein: CAIRPGGGDRPSGANVLTF; CDR3 DNA: TGTGCCATCCGACCGGGAGGGGGGGACCGCCCTTCTGGGGCCAACGTCCTGACTTTC
D gene: TRBD1; V gene: TRBV30; clone size: NA; J gene: TRBJ1-4; CDR3 length: 15; CDR3 protein: CACSGTGGPNEKLFF; CDR3 DNA: TGTGCCTGCTCCGGGACAGGGGGGCCAAATGAAAAACTGTTTTTT
D gene: TRBD1; V gene: TRBV7-2; clone size: NA; J gene: TRBJ1-5; CDR3 length: 14; CDR3 protein: CASSAGGEYQPQHF; CDR3 DNA: TGTGCCAGCAGCGCAGGGGGGGAATATCAGCCCCAGCATTTT
D gene: NA; V gene: TRBV5-4; clone size: NA; J gene: TRBJ2-3; CDR3 length: 14; CDR3 protein: CASSDRWLADTQYF; CDR3 DNA: TGTGCCAGCAGCGACCGATGGCTAGCAGATACGCAGTATTTT
D gene: TRBD1; V gene: TRBV18; clone size: NA; J gene: TRBJ1-5; CDR3 length: 16; CDR3 protein: CASSSRDRGDNQPQHF; CDR3 DNA: TGTGCCAGCTCATCCCGGGACAGGGGCGACAATCAGCCCCAGCATTTT